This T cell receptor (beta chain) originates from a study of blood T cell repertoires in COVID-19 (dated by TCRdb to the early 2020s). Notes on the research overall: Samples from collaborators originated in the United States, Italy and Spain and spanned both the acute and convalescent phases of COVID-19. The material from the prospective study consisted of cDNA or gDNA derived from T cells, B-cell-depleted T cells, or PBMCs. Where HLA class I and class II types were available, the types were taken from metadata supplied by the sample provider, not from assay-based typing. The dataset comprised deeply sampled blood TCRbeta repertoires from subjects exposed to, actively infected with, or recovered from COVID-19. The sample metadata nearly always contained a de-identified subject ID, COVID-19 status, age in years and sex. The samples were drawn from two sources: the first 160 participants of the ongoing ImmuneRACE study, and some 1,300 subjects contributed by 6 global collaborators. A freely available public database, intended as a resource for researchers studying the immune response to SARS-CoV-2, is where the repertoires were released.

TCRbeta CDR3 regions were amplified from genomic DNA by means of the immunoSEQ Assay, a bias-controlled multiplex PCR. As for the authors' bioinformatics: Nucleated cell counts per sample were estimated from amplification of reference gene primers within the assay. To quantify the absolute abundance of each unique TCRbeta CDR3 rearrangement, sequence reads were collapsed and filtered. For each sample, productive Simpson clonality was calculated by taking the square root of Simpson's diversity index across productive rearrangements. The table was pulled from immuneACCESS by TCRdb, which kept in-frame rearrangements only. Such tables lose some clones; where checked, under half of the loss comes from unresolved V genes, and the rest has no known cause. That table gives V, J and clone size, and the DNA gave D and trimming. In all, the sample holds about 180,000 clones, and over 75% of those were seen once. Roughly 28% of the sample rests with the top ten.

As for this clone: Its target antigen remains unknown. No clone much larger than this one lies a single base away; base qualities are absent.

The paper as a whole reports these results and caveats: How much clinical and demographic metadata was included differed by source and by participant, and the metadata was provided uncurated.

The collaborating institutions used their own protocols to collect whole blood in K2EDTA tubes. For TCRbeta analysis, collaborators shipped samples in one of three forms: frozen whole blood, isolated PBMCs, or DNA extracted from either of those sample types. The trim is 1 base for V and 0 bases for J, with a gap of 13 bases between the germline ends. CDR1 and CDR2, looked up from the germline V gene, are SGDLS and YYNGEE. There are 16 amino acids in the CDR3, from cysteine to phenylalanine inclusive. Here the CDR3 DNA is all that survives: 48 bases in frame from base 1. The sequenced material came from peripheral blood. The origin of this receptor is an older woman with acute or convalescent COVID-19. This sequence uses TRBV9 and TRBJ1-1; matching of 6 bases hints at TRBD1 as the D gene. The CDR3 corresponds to CASSVLPQGVNTEAFF. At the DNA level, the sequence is TGTGCCAGCAGCGTACTCCCACAGGGAGTGAACACTGAAGCTTTCTTT.